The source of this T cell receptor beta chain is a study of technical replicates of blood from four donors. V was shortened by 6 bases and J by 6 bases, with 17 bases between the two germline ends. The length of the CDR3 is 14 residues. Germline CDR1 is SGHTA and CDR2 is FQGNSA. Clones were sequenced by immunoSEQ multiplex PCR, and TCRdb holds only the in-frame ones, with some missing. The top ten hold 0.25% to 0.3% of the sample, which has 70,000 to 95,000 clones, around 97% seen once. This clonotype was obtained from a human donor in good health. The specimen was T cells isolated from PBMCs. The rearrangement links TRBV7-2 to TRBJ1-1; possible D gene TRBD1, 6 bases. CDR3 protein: CASRVAGEWAEAFF. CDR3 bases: TGTGCCAGCAGGGTAGCAGGGGAATGGGCTGAAGCTTTCTTT.